A single sample gave rise to the 24 T cell receptor beta chains below, sequenced in a study of CD8+ T cells in alopecia areata. After isolation, RNA underwent reverse transcription to generate cDNA as the sequencing template. Sequencing used immunoSEQ multiplex PCR; TCRdb keeps in-frame clones, though not all of them. This table holds 150,000 to 200,000 clones, about 63% found once. The specimen was CD4+ T cells sorted from blood, collected at week 0. These receptor sequences come from a human donor with alopecia areata.

The chain employs TRBV6-5 and TRBJ1-6; tentative D call: TRBD1 (5 bases). With 2 bases removed from V and 8 bases from J, the gap between germline ends came to 13 bases. The CDR3 is made up of 15 amino acids. Germline-derived CDR1 and CDR2 are MNHEY and SVGAGI. The CDR3 loop is CASSYGAWWDSPLHF. As DNA, the CDR3 is TGTGCCAGCAGTTACGGGGCATGGTGGGATTCACCCCTCCACTTT.

A few counts support this clone. The chain is built from TRBV29-1 and TRBJ1-2; 7 bases line up with TRBD1. CDR1 and CDR2 (germline): SQVTM, ANQGSEA. J lost 4 bases, V lost 7 bases, and 15 bases had no gene match. The CDR3 totals 15 residues. The CDR3 sequence is CSALRGTVDVYGYTF. CDR3 DNA sequence: TGCAGCGCTCTACGCGGGACAGTTGACGTCTATGGCTACACCTTC.

The chain links TRBV27 to TRBJ2-7; D is ambiguous. Germline assignment: CDR1 MNHEY and CDR2 SMNVEV (reference sequence). The CDR3 is made up of 14 amino acids. V was trimmed by 2 bases and J by 3 bases, leaving 11 bases between them. This CDR3 is CASSLSRHGYEQYF. CDR3 nucleotides: TGTGCCAGCAGTTTAAGTAGGCATGGCTACGAGCAGTACTTC.

This clone has a handful of counts. The rearrangement uses TRBV5-6 and TRBJ1-1; possibly TRBD1 for D (5 bases). The germline V gene has CDR1 SGHDT and CDR2 YYEEEE. This CDR3 has 14 amino acids. The V and J ends lost 1 base and 1 base respectively, with 8 bases between them. The CDR3 DNA reads as TGTGCCAGCAGCTTGTACAGGAAGAACACTGAAGCTTTCTTT. It encodes CASSLYRKNTEAFF.

The rearrangement joins TRBV11-3 to TRBJ1-5; no firm D call. Germline V CDR1 and CDR2: SGHNT, YENEEA. V lost 6 bases, J lost 5 bases, and 17 bases lay in between. The CDR3 consists of 15 residues. The CDR3 region has the DNA TGTGCCAGCAGTACAATTCATGGACGGGATCAGCCCCAGCATTTT. The encoded protein is CASSTIHGRDQPQHF. The full variable domain, its missing parts supplied by reference TRBV11-3 and TRBJ1-5, is EAGVVQSPRYKIIEKKQPVAFWCNPISGHNTLYWYLQNLGQGPELLIRYENEEAVDDSQLPKDRFSAERLKGVDSTLKIQPAELGDSAVYLCASSTIHGRDQPQHFGDGTRLSIL.

This chain joins TRBV11-2 and TRBJ1-2; tentatively, D is TRBD1 (5 bases). Trimming shortened V by 5 bases and J by 5 bases, and 18 bases separated the two germline ends. CDR1 is SGHAT and CDR2 is FQNNGV in the germline V gene. The CDR3 loop spans 15 amino acids. The CDR3 sequence: CASSPMPGPKYGYTF. CDR3 nucleotide sequence: TGTGCCAGCAGCCCGATGCCGGGACCCAAATATGGCTACACCTTC.

This clone came up a few times. The chain combines TRBV4-1 with TRBJ2-1; no clear D gene. The CDR3 covers 17 residues. V lost 4 bases and J lost 0, with 16 bases in between. Germline V gene data show CDR1 as MGHRA and CDR2 as YSYEKL. In nucleotides, the CDR3 is TGCGCCAGCAGCCCGGCTGGAAGTCCGAGCTCCTACAATGAGCAGTTCTTC. Translation: CASSPAGSPSSYNEQFF.

About this clone itself: A much larger clone differs by one base, so this may be a read error. CDR3 bases: TGCGCCAGCAGAGGGGACAGCTCCTACGAGCAGTACTTC. Encoded protein: CASRGDSSYEQYF. This chain joins TRBV4-1 and TRBJ2-7; 7 positions match TRBD1. Germline values: CDR1 MGHRA, CDR2 YSYEKL. This CDR3 contains 13 residues. V was clipped by 6 bases and J by 0 bases; unmatched bases: 2.

There are a few counts of this clone. The chain couples TRBV15 to TRBJ2-6; TRBD2 might be the D (6 bases). Germline CDR1 reads LNHNV; CDR2 reads YYDKDF (reference sequence). The V end lost 8 bases, the J end lost 2 bases, and 13 bases lay between the germline ends. The CDR3 loop spans 15 amino acids. This CDR3 reads CATGSGDPGANVLTF. The CDR3 nucleotides read TGTGCCACCGGTTCGGGGGATCCTGGGGCCAACGTCCTGACTTTC.

This clone has just a few counts. The CDR3 nucleotides read TGTGCCAGCAGCTTAGTCGGGGGGCCGGAGACCCAGTACTTC. It is translated as CASSLVGGPETQYF. The J gene is TRBJ2-5, the V gene TRBV11-2, with D maybe TRBD2 (7 bases). The CDR3 extends over 14 amino acids. V gave up 1 base and J gave up 5 bases, with 11 bases separating them. The germline gives CDR1 SGHAT, CDR2 FQNNGV. Full variable domain (missing parts from reference TRBV11-2 and TRBJ2-5): EAGVAQSPRYKIIEKRQSVAFWCNPISGHATLYWYQQILGQGPKLLIQFQNNGVVDDSQLPKDRFSAERLKGVDSTLKIQPAKLEDSAVYLCASSLVGGPETQYFGPGTRLLVL.

This rearrangement joins TRBV5-1 to TRBJ2-7; perhaps TRBD2 as D (6 bases). This CDR3 is built from 14 residues. Germline values: CDR1 SGHRS, CDR2 YFSETQ. V was pared by 0 bases and J by 7 bases, with 14 bases between. The CDR3 nucleotides are TGCGCCAGCAGCTTGGGTGCGGTGGAGGGGGAGCAGTACTTC. Protein: CASSLGAVEGEQYF.

There are a few counts of this clone. V usage is TRBV29-1 and J usage is TRBJ1-2, with 7 nucleotides matching TRBD1. The CDR3 runs 13 residues. CDR1 is SQVTM and CDR2 is ANQGSEA in the germline V gene. V trimming: 4 bases; J trimming: 6 bases; junction bases outside the gene matches: 8. The CDR3 DNA reads as TGCAGCGTTGGTTTCAGGGGGACTAATGGCTACACCTTC. Translated: CSVGFRGTNGYTF.

This clone showed up just once. This rearrangement joins TRBV5-1 to TRBJ1-1; D is ambiguous. The V gene's germline CDR1 is SGHRS and CDR2 YFSETQ. This CDR3 has 14 amino acids. V was clipped by 5 bases and J by 1 base, with 12 bases between them. The DNA for the CDR3 is TGCGCCAGCAGTATGAATGACGGGAACACTGAAGCTTTCTTT. Translation gives CASSMNDGNTEAFF. The full variable domain, its missing parts supplied by reference TRBV5-1 and TRBJ1-1, is KAGVTQTPRYLIKTRGQQVTLSCSPISGHRSVSWYQQTPGQGLQFLFEYFSETQRNKGNFPGRFSGRQFSNSRSEMNVSTLELGDSALYLCASSMNDGNTEAFFGQGTRLTVV.

The chain links TRBV10-3 to TRBJ2-7; D is unresolved. Germline V gene sequence: CDR1 ENHRY, CDR2 SYGVKD. There are 13 residues in the CDR3. V dropped 7 bases and J dropped 1 base, with 11 bases sitting between them. CDR3 bases: TGTGCCATCACCCCGGAGCCTTCCTACGAGCAGTACTTC. Its protein product is CAITPEPSYEQYF.

The rearrangement joins TRBV25-1 to TRBJ1-6, with a possible D match to TRBD1 (6 bases). Germline V gene data show CDR1 as MGHDK and CDR2 as SYGVNS. Trimming stripped 7 bases from V and 6 bases from J, with 16 bases between. The CDR3 is made up of 15 amino acids. The chain's CDR3 is CASTPAGVVNSPLHF. CDR3 DNA sequence: TGTGCCAGCACCCCTGCAGGGGTCGTTAATTCACCCCTCCACTTT.

The table lists this clone with a few counts. The chain links TRBV21-1 to TRBJ2-7; the tabulated D call, TRBD1, remains unverified against the DNA. TRBV21-1 is given as a pseudogene. This CDR3 is 14 amino acids long. CDR3 amino acids: CATLGDRGLYEQYF. In DNA form, the CDR3 reads TGTGCCACCCTCGGGGACAGGGGGCTCTACGAGCAGTACTTC.

By frequency in the sample, this clone is medium-sized. The chain employs TRBV6-5 and TRBJ1-5; no clear D. The CDR3 runs to 14 residues. Trimming took off 6 bases at V and 0 bases at J, with 9 bases between the two ends. Germline V gives CDR1 MNHEY, CDR2 SVGAGI. The DNA of the CDR3 is TGTGCCAGCAGGAAACTAGATAGCAATCAGCCCCAGCATTTT. Translation gives CASRKLDSNQPQHF.

The chain combines TRBV30 with TRBJ2-1, with D hard to call. V shed 0 bases and J shed 3 bases, with 12 bases lying between them. The CDR3 has 15 residues. The V gene's germline CDR1 is GTSNPN and CDR2 SVGIG (reference sequence). The CDR3: CAWSVLDKIYNEQFF. For the CDR3, the DNA is TGTGCCTGGAGTGTACTGGATAAGATCTACAATGAGCAGTTCTTC. Combining the CDR3 with reference TRBV30 and TRBJ2-1 gives the whole variable domain SQTIHQWPATLVQPVGSPLSLECTVEGTSNPNLYWYRQAAGRGLQLLFYSVGIGQISSEVPQNLSASRPQDRQFILSSKKLLLSDSGFYLCAWSVLDKIYNEQFFGPGTRLTVL.

This sequence joins TRBV25-1 and TRBJ1-1; no clear D. The germline CDR1 and CDR2 sequences are MGHDK and SYGVNS. The CDR3 spans 10 residues. V was pared by 8 bases and J by 2 bases, with 3 bases between. The CDR3 here is CASANTEAFF. The CDR3, as DNA: TGTGCCAGCGCCAACACTGAAGCTTTCTTT.

V usage is TRBV5-6 and J usage is TRBJ2-3; 10 bases align to TRBD2. Trimming took 5 bases from V and 5 from J; bases not matched to a gene: 8. CDR3 length: 15 amino acids. Per germline, CDR1 SGHDT and CDR2 YYEEEE. The CDR3 sequence is CASSFSGGALDTQYF. The CDR3 nucleotides read TGTGCCAGCAGTTTCAGCGGGGGGGCATTAGATACGCAGTATTTT.

The V gene is TRBV13, the J gene TRBJ2-1, with 7 positions matching TRBD2. The V segment lost 2 bases and the J segment 0 bases; nucleotides outside the gene matches: 10. The CDR3 spans 18 residues. Germline V gene data show CDR1 as PRHDT and CDR2 as FYEKMQ (reference sequence). The CDR3 bases are TGTGCCAGCAGCTTAATAGGGCACCGGGACTACTCCTACAATGAGCAGTTCTTC. This gives the protein CASSLIGHRDYSYNEQFF.

This clone was counted once. The chain couples TRBV5-6 to TRBJ2-5; D gene ambiguous. CDR1 is SGHDT and CDR2 is YYEEEE in the germline V gene. This CDR3 is 13 amino acids long. V was trimmed by 0 bases and J by 1 base, leaving 4 bases between them. Written as DNA, the CDR3 is TGTGCCAGCAGCTTGGCTTTCCAAGAGACCCAGTACTTC. Translating gives CASSLAFQETQYF.

The chain couples TRBV5-4 to TRBJ2-6; D unclear. V lost 7 bases and J lost 4, with 9 bases in between. This CDR3 has 13 residues. Germline V gene data show CDR1 as SGHNT and CDR2 as YYREEE (reference sequence). The CDR3 DNA follows: TGTGCCAGCGGGATTACCGGGGCCAACGTCCTGACTTTC. Its protein product is CASGITGANVLTF.

The DNA for the CDR3 is TGTGCCTGGAGCTCCGGGCCCTTCAATCAGCCCCAGCATTTT. Translation gives CAWSSGPFNQPQHF. The V and J genes are TRBV30 and TRBJ1-5; no reliable D call. Trimming left V 3 bases short and J 3 bases short, with 12 bases between. Germline-derived CDR1 and CDR2 are GTSNPN and SVGIG (reference sequence). The CDR3 runs to 14 residues.